This note documents a single TCR beta chain sequence. This sample was included in a study of OX40 agonist ivuxolimab in advanced cancers. Only in-frame clones appear in the TCRdb table, and some are missing; sequencing was by immunoSEQ multiplex PCR. The sample includes 30,000 to 45,000 clones, 74% of them seen just once. The CDR3 has 15 residues. Germline V gene lookup returns CDR1 SGHVS and CDR2 FQNEAQ. V trimming: 3 bases; J trimming: 10 bases; junction bases outside the gene matches: 9. This receptor was taken from an adult with an advanced solid tumor such as melanoma, head and neck, liver or kidney cancer. The J gene is TRBJ1-6, the V gene TRBV7-8, with 7 bases fitting TRBD1. The sample was CD4+ or CD8+ T cells sorted from blood, taken in a trial of the OX40 agonist ivuxolimab. This CDR3 is CASSLSTGQTSPLHF. The CDR3 coding sequence is TGTGCCAGCAGCTTGAGTACGGGACAGACCTCACCCCTCCACTTT.